The 14 T cell receptor beta chains below were found in one sample sequenced in a study of cytomegalovirus exposure and HLA in healthy donors. 13 Jbeta primers and 60 Vbeta primers were used for the PCR. Sequencing was performed with immunoSEQ multiplex PCR; in TCRdb, only in-frame clones are kept and a portion is missing. The data show 130,000 or so clones, approximately 86% seen once. What was sequenced was PBMCs. All receptors derive from a woman aged 40 to 49 in good health and CMV-seronegative.

J is TRBJ2-7 and V is TRBV4-3, with 8 nucleotides matching TRBD1. Germline V gene data show CDR1 as LGHNA and CDR2 as YSLEER. The CDR3 covers 14 residues. V lost 2 bases, J lost 5 bases, and 5 bases stayed unmatched. CDR3 loop: CASSQWTGYDEQYF. The CDR3 DNA reads TGCGCCAGCAGCCAATGGACAGGGTACGACGAGCAGTACTTC.

V is TRBV9 and J is TRBJ2-2, with 13 positions matching TRBD2. Trimming cost V 3 bases and J 9 bases; bases outside gene matches: 11. The CDR3 loop spans 17 amino acids. The germline V gene encodes CDR1 SGDLS and CDR2 YYNGEE. The CDR3 bases are TGTGCCAGCAGCGAGGCCGGACTAGCGGGGGTGAGACGGGAGCTGTTTTTT. Amino acids: CASSEAGLAGVRRELFF. Filled out from reference TRBV9 and TRBJ2-2, the complete variable domain reads DSGVTQTPKHLITATGQRVTLRCSPRSGDLSVYWYQQSLDQGLQFLIQYYNGEERAKGNILERFSAQQFPDLHSELNLSSLELGDSALYFCASSEAGLAGVRRELFFGEGSRLTVL.

The count of this clone is one. The chain combines TRBV28 with TRBJ2-5; D possibly corresponds to TRBD2 (7 bases). The DNA end is a closer match to TRBJ2-7, so the J assignment may be wrong. CDR3 length: 15 residues. Germline assignment: CDR1 MDHEN and CDR2 SYDVKM. The CDR3 sequence: CASSLRGAGDYEQYF. The CDR3 DNA is TGTGCCAGCAGTTTACGGGGGGCAGGCGATTACGAGCAGTACTTC.

This sequence joins TRBV10-1 and TRBJ2-6, with a tentative D call TRBD1 (6 bases). The germline CDR1 and CDR2 sequences are WNHNN and SYGVQD (reference sequence). V lost 3 bases to trimming and J lost 0 bases, with 24 bases between them. This CDR3 contains 21 residues. Here the CDR3 reads CASSESLPSPGHISGANVLTF. The CDR3 region has the DNA TGCGCCAGCAGTGAATCCCTGCCCTCCCCGGGACACATCTCTGGGGCCAACGTCCTGACTTTC.

This clone was counted a single time. The gene calls are TRBV7-2 and TRBJ2-7; D unclear. This CDR3 contains 15 residues. Trimming stripped 1 base from V and 3 bases from J, with 13 bases between. Germline values: CDR1 SGHTA, CDR2 FQGNSA. The CDR3: CASSLVVATGYEQYF. Here the CDR3 DNA reads TGTGCCAGCAGCTTAGTAGTAGCTACTGGCTACGAGCAGTACTTC.

This chain uses TRBV5-6 with TRBJ1-1; TRBD1 agrees at 7 bases. The CDR3 has 17 residues. Germline V CDR1 and CDR2: SGHDT, YYEEEE. Trimming at V came to 4 bases and at J to 0 bases, leaving 12 bases not matched to a gene. The CDR3 bases are TGTGCCAGCAGCCAGTTAAGTGGGACAGCCATGAACACTGAAGCTTTCTTT. It codes for CASSQLSGTAMNTEAFF.

V and J are TRBV5-1 and TRBJ1-1; D remains unclear. The CDR3 runs to 15 residues. Deletions cut 5 bases from V and 4 bases from J, with 18 bases between. The germline gives CDR1 SGHRS, CDR2 YFSETQ. CDR3: CASSSNSLGRTEAFF. CDR3 nucleotide sequence: TGCGCCAGCAGTTCAAACAGCCTGGGCCGCACTGAAGCTTTCTTT. The whole variable domain, remainder taken from reference TRBV5-1 and TRBJ1-1, is KAGVTQTPRYLIKTRGQQVTLSCSPISGHRSVSWYQQTPGQGLQFLFEYFSETQRNKGNFPGRFSGRQFSNSRSEMNVSTLELGDSALYLCASSSNSLGRTEAFFGQGTRLTVV.

This clone was observed a few times. One end of the junction is discordant with germline, which a read error may explain. The CDR3 region is CASSPRRELTSGGRDF. The CDR3 nucleotides read TGTGCCAGCAGCCCCCGAAGGGAACTGACTTCAGGGGGTCGAGACTTC. This chain links TRBV7-9 with TRBJ2-5; 7 positions agree with TRBD1. This CDR3 has 16 amino acids. Germline V gives CDR1 SEHNR, CDR2 FQNEAQ (reference sequence).

The chain links TRBV6-1 to TRBJ2-2; 16 bases agree with TRBD2. CDR1 is MNHNS and CDR2 is SASEGT in the germline V gene. The length of the CDR3 is 19 residues. V shed 4 bases, J shed 6 bases, and the junction held 11 bases outside the gene matches. The CDR3 coding sequence is TGTGCCAGCAGTGCGGGGGGACTAGCGGGAGGGCCAGTCGCCGGGGAGCTGTTTTTT. It encodes CASSAGGLAGGPVAGELFF.

The V call is TRBV28, the J call TRBJ1-2, with TRBD1 as a possible D gene (6 bases). This CDR3 has 14 amino acids. Trimming cost V 4 bases and J 4 bases, with 13 bases left between them. Germline assignment: CDR1 MDHEN and CDR2 SYDVKM. CDR3 sequence reads: CASSYQTGSYGYTF. Here the CDR3 DNA reads TGTGCCAGCAGTTACCAGACAGGCTCCTATGGCTACACCTTC.

The V and J genes are TRBV28 and TRBJ2-7; D is possibly TRBD1 (6 bases). This CDR3 spans 14 amino acids. The ends were cut back, 5 bases at V and 3 bases at J, with 14 bases in the middle. The germline gives CDR1 MDHEN, CDR2 SYDVKM. The CDR3 protein is CASSPRQDIYEQYF. The CDR3 DNA is TGTGCCAGCAGTCCCAGACAGGATATCTACGAGCAGTACTTC. Complete variable domain (other parts from reference TRBV28 and TRBJ2-7): DVKVTQSSRYLVKRTGEKVFLECVQDMDHENMFWYRQDPGLGLRLIYFSYDVKMKEKGDIPEGYSVSREKKERFSLILESASTNQTSMYLCASSPRQDIYEQYFGPGTRLTVT.

This clone was seen more than once but under ten times. The gene calls are TRBV9 and TRBJ2-7; TRBD2 is a possible D gene (5 bases). Trimming removed 3 bases from V and 6 bases from J, with 22 bases in between. This CDR3 contains 16 residues. Germline-derived CDR1 and CDR2 are SGDLS and YYNGEE. As DNA, the CDR3 is TGTGCCAGCAGCGCCCCGGGAACACCATTTGGAATCGAGCAGTACTTC. The encoded protein is CASSAPGTPFGIEQYF.

Concerning this clone itself: Within the sample, other DNA sequences also encode this same CDR3. This sequence joins TRBV5-1 and TRBJ2-3, with TRBD2 as a possible D gene (5 bases). The CDR3 runs 15 residues. V was shortened by 1 base and J by 0 bases, with 9 bases between the two germline ends. From germline, CDR1 is SGHRS and CDR2 YFSETQ. CDR3 protein: CASSLPGGSTDTQYF. CDR3 nucleotide sequence: TGCGCCAGCAGCTTGCCTGGCGGGAGCACAGATACGCAGTATTTT.

The chain employs TRBV14 and TRBJ1-1; 7 bases fit TRBD1. With 4 bases clipped from V and 5 bases from J, the junction kept 7 bases outside the gene matches. Germline lookup yields CDR1 SGHDN and CDR2 FVKESK. CDR3 size: 14 residues. CDR3 loop: CASSLLGRGTEAFF. CDR3 coding DNA: TGTGCCAGCAGCCTCTTAGGCAGGGGGACTGAAGCTTTCTTT.